A selection of T cell receptor beta chains follows, all from one sample in a study of OX40 agonist ivuxolimab in advanced cancers. Using immunoSEQ multiplex PCR, the repertoire was profiled, and TCRdb retains in-frame clones only, with some absent. The sample has approximately 60,000 clones, roughly 80% seen once. Sequencing used CD4+ or CD8+ T cells sorted from blood, obtained in a trial of the OX40 agonist ivuxolimab. The source is an adult with an advanced solid tumor such as melanoma, head and neck, liver or kidney cancer. Each CDR3 is given with its conserved first and last residue.

v_call cdr3_aa
TRBV9 CASSSTGTSGPYNEQFF
TRBV11-3 CASSPGTSAYEQYF
TRBV28 CASSLFVENTIYF
TRBV6-1 CASLSGSTDTQYF
TRBV7-6 CASSPRDIETQYF
TRBV6-6 CASSRAHNEKLFF
TRBV4-3 CASSLTTDTQYF
TRBV19 CASSIGTSAPSYEQYF
TRBV4-3 CASSGRDRGVLNTEAFF
TRBV5-1 CASSGQSQDIQYF
TRBV29-1 CSGLDRAYGYTF
TRBV5-1 CASSRTGEPYEQYF
TRBV5-1 CASSLVQRSTDTQYF
TRBV6-1 CASSGWGQGWGEAFF
TRBV4-2 CASSQYVGTQGTEAFF
TRBV14 CASSRQIRTGDYGYTF
TRBV7-3 CASSSFPGGTEAFF
TRBV18 CASSVGTRAITGELFF
TRBV30 CAWSVRNNEQFF
TRBV27 CASSPRTGYENTIYF
TRBV5-4 CASSLRTNRETQYF
TRBV25-1 CASSESTRNWVETQYF
TRBV6-5 CASSYSLAGAETQYF
TRBV27 CASSAGTLARDEQFF
TRBV7-9 CASSLVVGTSGKETQYF
TRBV5-1 CASSLEGNSNQPQHF
TRBV7-2 CASSLVQETQYF
TRBV18 CASSDISSSYNEQFF
TRBV27 CASSQLAGYEQYF